This T cell receptor (beta chain) is drawn from a study of T cells of healthy individuals (dated by TCRdb to 2016 to 2019). The CDR3, cysteine through phenylalanine, is 16 amino acids long. This entry keeps only the CDR3 DNA: 48 bases, framed from base 1. Looking up the germline V gene yields CDR1 SGDLS and CDR2 YYNGEE. Trimming takes 3 bases off V and 4 bases off J; junction bases not matched to a gene: 9. Library prep was done by 5' RACE. TCRdb lists the instrument as Illumina MiSeq. The raw public reads went through TCRdb reprocessing: fastp at Q25, MiXCR clone calling, in-frame beta chains kept. For every CDR3 protein sequence, its rows merge into one entry that carries the most common genes and DNA. For this sample the table gives around 100,000 distinct CDR3 sequences, of which 17% were detected only once. The ten largest make up roughly 6.2% of the sample. This clonotype was seen a handful of times. The specificity of this receptor is unknown. No much larger clonotype is one base removed from it; base qualities were not supplied.

This TCR derives from a human donor in good health. The chain was built from TRBV9 and TRBJ2-5, with 10 bases matching TRBD2. The DNA reads TGTGCCAGCAGCGGGCCTAGCGGGGGATACATAGAGACCCAGTACTTC. Translated, it gives CASSGPSGGYIETQYF. Where the CDR3 stops, the reference TRBV9 and TRBJ2-5 genes take over; the full variable domain is DSGVTQTPKHLITATGQRVTLRCSPRSGDLSVYWYQQSLDQGLQFLIQYYNGEERAKGNILERFSAQQFPDLHSELNLSSLELGDSALYFCASSGPSGGYIETQYFGPGTRLLVL.